These 2 T cell receptor beta chains came from one sample sequenced in a study of PD-1 blockade in classical Hodgkin lymphoma. With no exception, relapse followed autologous stem cell transplantation in all patients, and brentuximab vedotin exposure varied. Method: immunoSEQ multiplex PCR; TCRdb's copy keeps in-frame clones and lacks some. The sample holds 120,000 to 150,000 clones; about 81% are singletons and the top ten take about 9%. The specimen was peripheral blood mononuclear cells (PBMCs), collected before the second cycle of nivolumab. The receptor set was obtained from a human donor with classical Hodgkin lymphoma.

On this clone: One end of the junction is discordant with germline, which a read error may explain. The chain combines TRBV5-1 with TRBJ1-6; maybe TRBD1 (5 bases). Germline V CDR1 and CDR2: SGHRS, YFSETQ. This CDR3 has 15 amino acids. CDR3 loop: CASSFVWGGGSPLHF. Here the CDR3 DNA reads TGTGCCAGCAGCTTCGTTTGGGGGGGAGGTTCACCCCTCCACTTT. The variable domain in full, completed from reference TRBV5-1 and TRBJ1-6, reads KAGVTQTPRYLIKTRGQQVTLSCSPISGHRSVSWYQQTPGQGLQFLFEYFSETQRNKGNFPGRFSGRQFSNSRSEMNVSTLELGDSALYLCASSFVWGGGSPLHFGNGTRLTVT.

This chain connects TRBV7-3 to TRBJ1-6, with a tentative D call TRBD1 (6 bases). From germline, CDR1 is SGHTA and CDR2 FQGTGA. The V gene lost 2 bases and the J gene lost 7 bases, with 15 bases spanning the gap. This CDR3 is 16 amino acids long. The CDR3 DNA reads TGTGCCAGCAGCTTAGATCTCACAGGGTGGAATTCACCCCTCCACTTT. It encodes CASSLDLTGWNSPLHF.